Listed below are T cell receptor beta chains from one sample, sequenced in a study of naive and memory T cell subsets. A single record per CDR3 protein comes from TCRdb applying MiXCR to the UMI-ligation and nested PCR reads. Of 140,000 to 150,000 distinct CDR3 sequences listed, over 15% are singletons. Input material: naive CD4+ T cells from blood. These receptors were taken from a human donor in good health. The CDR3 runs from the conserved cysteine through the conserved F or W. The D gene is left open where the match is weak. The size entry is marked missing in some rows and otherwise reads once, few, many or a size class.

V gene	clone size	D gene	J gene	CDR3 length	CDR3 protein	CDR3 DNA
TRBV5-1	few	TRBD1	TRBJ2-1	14	CASSLGTGDGEQFF	TGCGCCAGCAGCTTGGGGACAGGGGACGGGGAGCAGTTCTTC
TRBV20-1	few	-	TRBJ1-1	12	CSATDVSDEAFF	TGCAGTGCGACCGACGTATCGGATGAAGCTTTCTTT
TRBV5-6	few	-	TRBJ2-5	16	CASSLGGLGAQETQYF	TGTGCCAGCAGCTTGGGGGGCTTAGGGGCACAAGAGACCCAGTACTTC
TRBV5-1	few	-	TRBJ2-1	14	CASSPGHAQNEQFF	TGCGCCAGCAGCCCGGGCCATGCGCAAAATGAGCAGTTCTTC
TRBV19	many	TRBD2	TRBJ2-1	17	CASSIEPSGNSYNEQFF	TGTGCCAGTAGTATAGAACCTAGCGGGAACTCCTACAATGAGCAGTTCTTC
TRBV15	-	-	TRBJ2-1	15	CATSREQAGGNEQFF	TGTGCCACCAGCAGAGAGCAAGCGGGTGGAAATGAGCAGTTCTTC
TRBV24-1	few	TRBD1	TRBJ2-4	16	CATSDAGTGDRNIQYF	TGTGCCACCAGTGATGCCGGGACAGGGGATCGAAACATTCAGTACTTC
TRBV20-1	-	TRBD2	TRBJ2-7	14	CSATGGSNTYEQYF	TGCAGTGCGACCGGCGGGAGTAACACCTACGAGCAGTACTTC
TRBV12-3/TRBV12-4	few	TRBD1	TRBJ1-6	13	CASRGDSMAPLHF	TGTGCCAGCAGAGGGGACAGCATGGCACCCCTCCACTTT
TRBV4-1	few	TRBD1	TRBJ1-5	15	CASSQSGQGRQPQHF	TGCGCCAGCAGCCAGTCCGGACAGGGGCGTCAGCCCCAGCATTTT
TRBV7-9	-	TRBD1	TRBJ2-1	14	CASTWTGPYNEQFF	TGTGCCAGCACCTGGACAGGGCCCTACAATGAGCAGTTCTTC
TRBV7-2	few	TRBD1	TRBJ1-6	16	CASSPGNRGAYSPLHF	TGTGCCAGCAGCCCTGGGAACAGGGGGGCTTATTCACCCCTCCACTTT
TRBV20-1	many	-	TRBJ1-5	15	CSAREHAASNQPQHF	TGCAGTGCTAGAGAACACGCAGCTAGCAATCAGCCCCAGCATTTT
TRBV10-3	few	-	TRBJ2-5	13	CAISNRDQETQYF	TGTGCCATCAGTAACAGGGATCAAGAGACCCAGTACTTC
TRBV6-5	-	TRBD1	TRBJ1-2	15	CASSYDRGEVYGYTF	TGTGCCAGCAGTTACGACAGGGGGGAGGTCTATGGCTACACCTTC
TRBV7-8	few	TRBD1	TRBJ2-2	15	CASSSGQVNTGELFF	TGTGCCAGCAGCTCGGGACAGGTGAACACCGGGGAGCTGTTTTTT
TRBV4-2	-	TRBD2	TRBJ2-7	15	CASSQEPSGAYEQYF	TGTGCCAGCAGCCAAGAGCCTAGCGGGGCCTACGAGCAGTACTTC
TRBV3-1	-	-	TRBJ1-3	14	CASSQVDSGNTIYF	TGTGCCAGCAGCCAGGTGGACTCTGGAAACACCATATATTTT
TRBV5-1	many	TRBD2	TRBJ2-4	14	CASHEREKSNIQYF	TGCGCCAGCCACGAGCGGGAAAAGTCAAACATTCAGTACTTC
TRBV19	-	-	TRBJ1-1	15	CASSISGGRGTEAFF	TGTGCCAGTAGTATTTCGGGGGGCAGAGGCACTGAAGCTTTCTTT
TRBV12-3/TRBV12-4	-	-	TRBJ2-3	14	CASSLAVSTDTQYF	TGTGCCAGCAGTTTGGCTGTAAGCACAGATACGCAGTATTTT
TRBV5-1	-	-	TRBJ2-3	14	CASSLGRGQDTQYF	TGCGCCAGCAGCCTAGGACGGGGTCAAGATACGCAGTATTTT
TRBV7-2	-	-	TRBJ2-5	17	CASSLVGRTTTQETQYF	TGTGCCAGCAGCTTAGTAGGGCGGACCACAACTCAAGAGACCCAGTACTTC
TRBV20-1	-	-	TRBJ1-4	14	CSARDQYIGEKLFF	TGCAGTGCTAGAGATCAGTATATTGGCGAAAAACTGTTTTTT
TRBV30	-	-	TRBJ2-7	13	CAWSGGKAYEQYF	TGTGCCTGGAGTGGAGGGAAAGCCTACGAGCAGTACTTC
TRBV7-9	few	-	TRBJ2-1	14	CASSLGGPVNEQFF	TGTGCCAGCAGCTTAGGGGGCCCAGTCAATGAGCAGTTCTTC
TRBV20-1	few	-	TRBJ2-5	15	CSAPNSGDGQETQYF	TGCAGTGCCCCGAATAGCGGAGATGGCCAAGAGACCCAGTACTTC
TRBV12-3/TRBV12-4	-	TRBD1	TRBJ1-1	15	CASSRAGGRGTEAFF	TGTGCCAGCAGCCGAGCAGGGGGCAGGGGCACTGAAGCTTTCTTT
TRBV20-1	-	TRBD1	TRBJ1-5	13	CSAAGTVNQPQHF	TGCAGTGCTGCCGGGACAGTTAATCAGCCCCAGCATTTT
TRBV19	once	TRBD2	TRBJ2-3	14	CASWTSGSADTQYF	TGTGCCAGTTGGACTAGCGGGAGCGCAGATACGCAGTATTTT
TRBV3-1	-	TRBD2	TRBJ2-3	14	CASSYGTSENTQYF	TGTGCCAGCAGCTACGGGACTAGCGAAAATACGCAGTATTTT
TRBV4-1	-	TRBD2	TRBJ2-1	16	CASSRLPGLASNEQFF	TGCGCCAGCAGCCGCCTACCGGGACTAGCGTCCAATGAGCAGTTCTTC
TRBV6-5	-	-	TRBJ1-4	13	CASSYSKGVQLFF	TGTGCCAGCAGTTACTCGAAGGGCGTTCAACTGTTTTTT
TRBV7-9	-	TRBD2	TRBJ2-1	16	CASSFTTSIMYNEQFF	TGTGCCAGCAGCTTTACGACTAGCATAATGTACAATGAGCAGTTCTTC
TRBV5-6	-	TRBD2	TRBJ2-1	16	CASSLVTGGPVNEQFF	TGTGCCAGCAGCTTGGTCACGGGAGGGCCGGTCAATGAGCAGTTCTTC
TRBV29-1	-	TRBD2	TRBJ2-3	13	CSVLAGGTDTQYF	TGCAGCGTTCTCGCGGGAGGCACAGATACGCAGTATTTT
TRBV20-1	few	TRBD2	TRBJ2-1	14	CSALTSGSYNEQFF	TGCAGTGCTCTGACTAGCGGGAGCTACAATGAGCAGTTCTTC
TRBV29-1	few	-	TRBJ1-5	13	CSVDQGSNQPQHF	TGCAGCGTTGATCAGGGAAGCAATCAGCCCCAGCATTTT
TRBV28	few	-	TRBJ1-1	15	CASSLSQGRNTEAFF	TGTGCCAGCAGTTTATCCCAGGGGCGGAACACTGAAGCTTTCTTT
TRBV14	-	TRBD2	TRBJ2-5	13	CASRLAGSETQYF	TGTGCCAGCCGGCTAGCGGGGAGTGAGACCCAGTACTTC
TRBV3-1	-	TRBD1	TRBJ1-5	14	CASSQTGGGQPQHF	TGTGCCAGCAGCCAAACAGGGGGTGGCCAGCCCCAGCATTTT